This T cell receptor beta chain was identified during a study of T-cell memory formation after mild COVID-19. As regards this clonotype: As yet, its antigen is unknown.

The CDR3 spans 15 residues. Between the trimmed V and J ends, which lost 2 bases and 2 bases, there was a span of 10 bases. TCRdb itself ran the 5' RACE reads through MiXCR, one entry per CDR3 protein. The sample shows roughly 480,000 distinct CDR3 sequences, more than 20% of them seen only once. Findings of the study overall: CD4/CD8 balance characterized clones contracting day 15 to 85, and CD4+ skew characterized later expanders. Most CD4+ clones that shrank were in CM and EM, while CD8+ ones turned up in EMRA.

This receptor was taken from an adult woman who had mild COVID-19 (a few samples of this study predate the infection). Cell type and time point are not known. Sequencing used PBMCs or a T cell subset sorted from them (not recorded which). The rearrangement links TRBV12-3 or TRBV12-4 to TRBJ2-1, with unresolved D. CDR3 DNA sequence: TGTGCCAGCAGTTTAAGGTGGCAAACCTACAATGAGCAGTTCTTC. Encoded protein: CASSLRWQTYNEQFF.